This is a list of T cell receptor beta chains from one sample in a study of T cells expressing NK-cell markers. Reprocessing the 5' RACE reads, TCRdb reports a single entry for every CDR3 protein and omits DNA. In all, the sample yields roughly 450,000 distinct CDR3 sequences. The sequenced material came from blood T cells: a sorted CD56 or NKG2C T cell subset, CD4+ or CD8+ T cells, or bulk PBMC T cells (not recorded which). These receptors all come from a woman aged 45 to 65 in good health. Both conserved end residues are part of each CDR3. Each record gives: J gene, V gene, CDR3 protein.

TRBJ1-1	TRBV24-1	CATSEPGRGAFF
TRBJ2-7	TRBV5-1	CASSLASGIGEQYF
TRBJ2-6	TRBV15	CATSVGNSGANVLTF
TRBJ2-1	TRBV10-3	CAIEGEEEQFF
TRBJ2-5	TRBV20-1	CSARGTAGTQYF
TRBJ2-5	TRBV3-1	CTSSQEGTSGETQYF
TRBJ2-2	TRBV29-1	CSARLGLGTGELFF
TRBJ2-1	TRBV5-1	CASRQQGTIYNEQFF
TRBJ1-3	TRBV20-1	CSAKVSGAGNTIYF
TRBJ1-5	TRBV6-1	CASRALTVSNQPQHF
TRBJ2-3	TRBV20-1	CSAREAGGLGDTQYF
TRBJ1-2	TRBV7-9	CASSLVLWTDTRNYGYTF
TRBJ2-3	TRBV6-1	CASSDFSGKTDTQYF
TRBJ1-2	TRBV2	CASSVSLYGYTF
TRBJ2-3	TRBV4-1	CASSHAGTSGRVGPTDTQYF
TRBJ2-1	TRBV7-8	CASLGGRASYEQFF
TRBJ2-5	TRBV20-1	CSAILRGTRGSETQYF
TRBJ1-1	TRBV6-5	CASSNHRGRTEAFF
TRBJ2-3	TRBV2	CASNLAGGAIDTQYF
TRBJ2-1	TRBV3-1	CASSQVSSAYNEQFF
TRBJ2-4	TRBV7-2	CASSLTSGQGKYF
TRBJ1-2	TRBV1	CTSSAPVISNYGYTF
TRBJ2-1	TRBV24-1	CATSVGTKGRDEQFF
TRBJ2-5	TRBV7-2	CASSSYSAETQYF
TRBJ2-2	TRBV6-2/TRBV6-3	CASSLDPKNTGELFF
TRBJ1-2	TRBV5-1	CASSPPPGQDYGYTF
TRBJ2-5	TRBV2	CASKDGTHGETQYF
TRBJ2-1	TRBV7-9	CASSRRPSAEQFF
TRBJ2-1	TRBV5-1	CASSRDRSSYNEQFF
TRBJ2-6	TRBV5-8	CASSLVQGAAGANVLTF
TRBJ1-1	TRBV25-1	CASSEFGFQNTEAFF
TRBJ2-1	TRBV29-1	CSSDGADEQFF
TRBJ1-4	TRBV12-3/TRBV12-4	CASSLYGGEKLFF
TRBJ2-1	TRBV3-1	CASSQDGVHNEQFF
TRBJ2-2	TRBV10-3	CAITERRGANTGELFF
TRBJ2-1	TRBV7-2	CASSLASGPYNEQFF
TRBJ1-1	TRBV11-2	CASSLVEGGGEAFF
TRBJ2-7	TRBV7-2	CASSLGARTEQYF
TRBJ2-1	TRBV14	CASRESLGSYNEQFF